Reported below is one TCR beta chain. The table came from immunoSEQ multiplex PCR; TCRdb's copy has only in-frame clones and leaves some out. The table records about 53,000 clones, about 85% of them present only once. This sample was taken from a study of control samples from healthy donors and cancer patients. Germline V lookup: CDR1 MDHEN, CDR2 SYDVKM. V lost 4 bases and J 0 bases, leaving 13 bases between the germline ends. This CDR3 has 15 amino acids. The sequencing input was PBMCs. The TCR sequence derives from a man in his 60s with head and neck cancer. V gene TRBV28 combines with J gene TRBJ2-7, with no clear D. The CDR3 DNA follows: TGTGCCAGCAGTTCCTATGGCGGAAGCTCCTACGAGCAGTACTTC. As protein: CASSSYGGSSYEQYF.